The 2 T cell receptor beta chains given below trace back to one sample, sequenced in a study of blood T cell repertoires in COVID-19. The method was immunoSEQ multiplex PCR; TCRdb's version includes in-frame clones alone and lacks a portion of them. The sample has 390,000 or so clones, 86% seen once. Sequencing was performed on peripheral blood. These receptors were obtained from a woman aged 30 to 39 with active or convalescent COVID-19.

The rearrangement links TRBV11-2 to TRBJ1-1; D unresolved. V lost 7 bases and J lost 11, with 20 bases in between. CDR3 length: 13 amino acids. Germline values: CDR1 SGHAT, CDR2 FQNNGV. For the CDR3, the DNA is TGTGCCAGCAACGAAAGATCGTACGCTCGGGCTTTCTTT. It is translated as CASNERSYARAFF.

The V and J genes are TRBV5-1 and TRBJ2-5, with 9 bases lining up with TRBD2. Losses at the gene ends were 4 bases for V and 4 bases for J; bases not matched to a gene: 14. The V gene's germline CDR1 is SGHRS and CDR2 YFSETQ. The CDR3 runs to 17 residues. CDR3: CASSIQAAGGRGETQYF. In DNA, the CDR3 is TGCGCCAGCAGCATACAAGCAGCGGGGGGCAGGGGAGAGACCCAGTACTTC.